These 21 T cell receptor beta chains share one sample of origin, sequenced in a study of long-term antiretroviral therapy in people with HIV (dated by TCRdb to the early 2020s). Sequencing of the TRB variable region was done with the immunoSEQ hsTCRB v3.0 assay at survey level resolution. In its TCRdb copy, this immuneACCESS table keeps in-frame sequences only and misses some clones. Where compared with another copy, unresolved V genes explain less than half of these, and the others have no known cause. This sample lists some 48,000 clones; 84% were detected once. Together, the top ten hold 3% of the sample. The sequencing used unsorted PBMCs, collected 0.8 years after starting antiretroviral therapy. These TCRs come from a woman between 18 and 29 years old with HIV.

This clone appeared a single time. The V and J genes are TRBV7-9 and TRBJ1-1, with 7 bases matching TRBD1. The CDR3 runs to 17 residues. Losses at the gene ends were 5 bases for V and 1 base for J; bases not matched to a gene: 13. Per germline, CDR1 SEHNR and CDR2 FQNEAQ (reference sequence). The CDR3 DNA is TGTGCCAGCAGCCCGATCCCCAGGGGGTTGGGGAACACTGAAGCTTTCTTT. This translates into CASSPIPRGLGNTEAFF.

This chain uses TRBV7-8 with TRBJ1-2; the D is unclear. The germline V gene encodes CDR1 SGHVS and CDR2 FQNEAQ. V was trimmed by 5 bases and J by 3 bases, leaving 13 bases between them. The CDR3 consists of 14 residues. CDR3 loop: CASSQRPDYYGYTF. In DNA form, the CDR3 reads TGTGCCAGCAGCCAGAGGCCAGACTACTATGGCTACACCTTC. Supplemented by reference TRBV7-8 and TRBJ1-2, the full variable domain reads GAGVSQSPRYKVAKRGQDVALRCDPISGHVSLFWYQQALGQGPEFLTYFQNEAQLDKSGLPSDRFFAERPEGSVSTLKIQRTQQEDSAVYLCASSQRPDYYGYTFGSGTRLTVV.

The genes are TRBV4-3 and TRBJ2-7; D perhaps matches TRBD1 (8 bases). There are 15 residues in the CDR3. V lost 0 bases and J 4 bases, leaving 13 bases between the germline ends. The germline CDR1 and CDR2 sequences are LGHNA and YSLEER. This CDR3 is CASSQETGGLYEQYF. CDR3 coding DNA: TGCGCCAGCAGCCAAGAAACAGGGGGACTATACGAGCAGTACTTC.

V is TRBV6-5 and J is TRBJ1-1, with D hard to call. The V end was cut by 4 bases, the J end by 0 bases, with 3 bases between. This CDR3 has 12 residues. CDR1 and CDR2 from the germline V gene are MNHEY and SVGAGI. Here the CDR3 reads CASSFMNTEAFF. The CDR3 DNA follows: TGTGCCAGCAGTTTTATGAACACTGAAGCTTTCTTT.

The chain recombines TRBV7-2 with TRBJ2-7; maybe TRBD1 (6 bases). V was clipped by 4 bases and J by 3 bases, with 16 bases between them. This CDR3 has 15 amino acids. The V gene's germline CDR1 is SGHTA and CDR2 FQGNSA. The CDR3, as DNA: TGTGCCAGCAGCTATACACAGGGTGTTCTCTACGAGCAGTACTTC. It encodes CASSYTQGVLYEQYF. The full variable domain, rest sourced from reference TRBV7-2 and TRBJ2-7, is GAGVSQSPSNKVTEKGKDVELRCDPISGHTALYWYRQSLGQGLEFLIYFQGNSAPDKSGLPSDRFSAERTGGSVSTLTIQRTQQEDSAVYLCASSYTQGVLYEQYFGPGTRLTVT.

The V and J genes are TRBV7-2 and TRBJ2-2, with 10 bases lining up with TRBD2. The junction had 9 bases not matched to a gene; V was cut back by 7 bases and J by 7 bases. Germline CDR1 and CDR2: SGHTA and FQGNSA. The CDR3 extends over 15 amino acids. The CDR3 sequence is CASKSGRASDGELFF. The CDR3 nucleotides read TGTGCCAGCAAAAGCGGGAGGGCCTCGGACGGGGAGCTGTTTTTT.

Only a few counts were recorded for this clone. The J gene is TRBJ2-7, the V gene TRBV6-1, with 9 bases lining up with TRBD1. V trimming: 1 base; J trimming: 3 bases; junction bases outside the gene matches: 1. The CDR3 runs to 14 residues. The V gene's germline CDR1 is MNHNS and CDR2 SASEGT. The CDR3 reads CASSEDRGLYEQYF. The CDR3 coding sequence is TGTGCCAGCAGTGAAGACAGGGGGCTCTACGAGCAGTACTTC.

The gene calls are TRBV18 and TRBJ2-2, with TRBD1 matching over 7 bases. The CDR3 consists of 15 residues. Germline loops: CDR1 KGHSH, CDR2 LQKENI. V lost 4 bases to trimming and J lost 0 bases; unmatched junction nucleotides: 2. This CDR3 is CASSRGQANTGELFF. CDR3 DNA: TGTGCCAGCTCACGTGGACAGGCGAACACCGGGGAGCTGTTTTTT.

The V gene is TRBV9, the J gene TRBJ2-5; D might be TRBD2 (6 bases). The V end lost 3 bases, the J end lost 2 bases, and 11 bases lay between the germline ends. CDR1 is SGDLS and CDR2 is YYNGEE in the germline V gene. This CDR3 spans 14 amino acids. CDR3 nucleotides: TGTGCCAGCAGCGCGGGACTGGGACAAGAGACCCAGTACTTC. Protein product: CASSAGLGQETQYF. The whole variable domain, remainder taken from reference TRBV9 and TRBJ2-5, is DSGVTQTPKHLITATGQRVTLRCSPRSGDLSVYWYQQSLDQGLQFLIQYYNGEERAKGNILERFSAQQFPDLHSELNLSSLELGDSALYFCASSAGLGQETQYFGPGTRLLVL.

V is TRBV9 and J is TRBJ2-7; TRBD1 agrees at 8 bases. The V segment lost 0 bases and the J segment 6 bases; nucleotides outside the gene matches: 5. Germline V gene lookup returns CDR1 SGDLS and CDR2 YYNGEE. This CDR3 has 14 amino acids. The CDR3 reads CASSVGTGNLEQYF. In DNA form, the CDR3 reads TGTGCCAGCAGCGTAGGGACAGGGAATCTCGAGCAGTACTTC.

The rearrangement joins TRBV6-4 to TRBJ2-2; 7 nucleotides match TRBD1. Germline CDR1 and CDR2: MRHNA and SNTAGT. The CDR3 is 14 residues long. V lost 6 bases and J lost 7; bases outside the gene matches: 8. The CDR3 loop is CASSHTGAVGELFF. DNA for the CDR3: TGTGCCAGCAGCCACACAGGGGCGGTCGGGGAGCTGTTTTTT.

The chain combines TRBV4-2 with TRBJ2-5; no definite D call. V lost 0 bases, J lost 2 bases, and 13 bases lay in between. The V gene's germline CDR1 is LGHNA and CDR2 YNFKEQ. CDR3 length: 16 residues. The CDR3 coding sequence is TGTGCCAGCAGCCAAGATGACCCACGGCGGCAAGAGACCCAGTACTTC. Translation gives CASSQDDPRRQETQYF.

The chain recombines TRBV14 with TRBJ2-5, with D unresolved. V was shortened by 1 base and J by 0 bases, with 12 bases between the two germline ends. This CDR3 has 16 amino acids. Germline V gives CDR1 SGHDN, CDR2 FVKESK. The CDR3 region is CASSQGQRVHQETQYF. In DNA, the CDR3 is TGTGCCAGCAGCCAAGGGCAAAGGGTCCACCAAGAGACCCAGTACTTC.

This clone has just one count. The CDR3 spells CASSGTSGRARGSYNEQFF. The CDR3 coding sequence is TGTGCCAGTAGTGGGACTAGCGGGAGGGCCAGGGGGTCCTACAATGAGCAGTTCTTC. The gene calls are TRBV19 and TRBJ2-1; 16 nucleotides agree with TRBD2. The CDR3 extends over 19 amino acids. Germline V gene sequence: CDR1 LNHDA, CDR2 SQIVND (reference sequence). Trimming removed 5 bases from V and 1 base from J; junction bases left unmatched: 8.

V gene TRBV10-1 combines with J gene TRBJ2-5; D ambiguous. V lost 10 bases and J lost 5, with 2 bases in between. The CDR3 runs to 8 residues. Germline CDR1 WNHNN, CDR2 SYGVQD (reference sequence). The CDR3 nucleotides are TGCGCCACCGAGACCCAGTACTTC. This gives the protein CATETQYF.

The V call is TRBV29-1, the J call TRBJ2-5; 7 bases agree with TRBD1. The CDR3 covers 13 residues. Germline trimming cut 5 bases from V and 4 bases from J; bases unmatched to any gene: 7. Germline CDR1 SQVTM, CDR2 ANQGSEA. CDR3 region: CSVPGGILETQYF. CDR3 nucleotides: TGCAGCGTTCCAGGGGGTATACTAGAGACCCAGTACTTC.

The chain combines TRBV6-4 with TRBJ2-1; 15 positions agree with TRBD2. The germline V gene encodes CDR1 MRHNA and CDR2 SNTAGT. The CDR3 runs to 17 residues. V lost 6 bases and J lost 6; bases outside the gene matches: 9. The CDR3 region is CASSPRTSGRAGNEQFF. CDR3 bases: TGTGCCAGCAGCCCCCGGACTAGCGGGAGGGCCGGCAATGAGCAGTTCTTC.

The chain employs TRBV7-3 and TRBJ2-3; D gene ambiguous. Germline CDR1 SGHTA, CDR2 FQGTGA. V lost 3 bases, J lost 0 bases, and 4 bases lay in between. This CDR3 region has 13 residues. The CDR3, as DNA: TGTGCCAGCAGCTTTAGTAGCACAGATACGCAGTATTTT. As protein: CASSFSSTDTQYF.

The chain employs TRBV5-1 and TRBJ2-7; D is unresolved. V lost 4 bases, J lost 2 bases, and 10 bases lay in between. There are 13 residues in the CDR3. In germline, CDR1 is SGHRS, CDR2 YFSETQ. The CDR3 protein is CASSMDGTYEQYF. The CDR3 DNA sequence: TGCGCCAGCAGCATGGACGGAACCTACGAGCAGTACTTC.

CDR3 coding DNA: TGTGCCAGCAGTGTGACAGCAAACTACTACGAGCAGTACTTC. Translating gives CASSVTANYYEQYF. The chain has TRBV2 and TRBJ2-7; D is possibly TRBD1 (5 bases). V gave up 4 bases and J gave up 3 bases, with 13 bases separating them. The CDR3 runs 14 residues. Germline loops: CDR1 SNHLY, CDR2 FYNNEI.

This chain uses TRBV19 with TRBJ1-5, with a weak D call TRBD1 (5 bases). The V and J ends lost 5 bases and 4 bases respectively, with 21 bases between them. This CDR3 spans 17 amino acids. Germline CDR1 reads LNHDA; CDR2 reads SQIVND (reference sequence). This CDR3 is CASSLQVGGSDNQPQHF. In nucleotides, the CDR3 is TGTGCCAGTAGTCTACAGGTGGGGGGTAGTGATAATCAGCCCCAGCATTTT.